This TCR beta chain came from a study of regulatory dendritic cells for organ transplantation. Details on this clone: As yet, its antigen is unknown.

Method: immunoSEQ multiplex PCR; TCRdb's copy keeps in-frame clones and lacks some. The data show about 34,000 clones, with around nine tenths seen just once and 0.05% to 0.07% held by the top ten. CD4+ or CD8+ T cells were sorted as naive CD45RA+ or memory CD45RO+. J lost 2 bases, V lost 6 bases, and 7 bases had no gene match. CDR3 length: 14 amino acids. Per germline, CDR1 SGHAT and CDR2 FQNNGV. Study observations and caveats: The authors noted considerable between-person heterogeneity in alloreactive memory CD8+ cells. Memory CD8+ T cells were the most oligoclonal; naive cells were highly diverse.

The chain carries TRBV11-2 and TRBJ2-7; 7 bases agree with TRBD1. The specimen sequenced was naive CD4+ T cells from blood. The subset is: CD45RA+ naive T cells. The clonotype originates from a human donor in good health. The CDR3 loop is CASRKTGQPYEQYF. CDR3 DNA sequence: TGTGCCAGCAGGAAGACAGGGCAACCCTACGAGCAGTACTTC.